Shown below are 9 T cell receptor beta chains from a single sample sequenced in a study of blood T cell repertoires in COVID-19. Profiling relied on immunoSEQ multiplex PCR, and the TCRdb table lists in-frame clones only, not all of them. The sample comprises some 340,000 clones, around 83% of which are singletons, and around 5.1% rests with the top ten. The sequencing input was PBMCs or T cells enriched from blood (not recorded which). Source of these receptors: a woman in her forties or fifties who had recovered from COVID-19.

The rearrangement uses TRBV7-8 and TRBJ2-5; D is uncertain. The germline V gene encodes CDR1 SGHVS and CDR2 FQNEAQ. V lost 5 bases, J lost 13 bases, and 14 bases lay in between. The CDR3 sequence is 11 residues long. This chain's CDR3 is CASSRDHGRYF. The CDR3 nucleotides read TGTGCCAGCAGCCGTGATCATGGCCGGTACTTC.

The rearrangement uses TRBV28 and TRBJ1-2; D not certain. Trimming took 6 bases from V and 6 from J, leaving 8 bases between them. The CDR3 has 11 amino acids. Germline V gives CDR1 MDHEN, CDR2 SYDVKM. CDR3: CASSNPNGYTF. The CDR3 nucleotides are TGTGCCAGCAGCAACCCTAATGGCTACACCTTC.

CDR3 residues: CASSFTGGHEQFF. In DNA form, the CDR3 reads TGTGCCAGCAGCTTCACAGGGGGACATGAGCAGTTCTTC. The gene calls are TRBV5-4 and TRBJ2-1; 8 positions agree with TRBD1. The CDR3 runs 13 residues. V dropped 2 bases and J dropped 8; count of bases not matched to a gene: 3. Germline assignment: CDR1 SGHNT and CDR2 YYREEE (reference sequence).

CDR3 region: CSVVQSYEQYF. DNA for the CDR3: TGCAGCGTTGTGCAGTCCTACGAGCAGTACTTC. This chain links TRBV29-1 with TRBJ2-7; D remains ambiguous. Germline assignment: CDR1 SQVTM and CDR2 ANQGSEA. The CDR3 has 11 amino acids. Between the trimmed V and J ends, which lost 4 bases and 1 base, there was a span of 5 bases.

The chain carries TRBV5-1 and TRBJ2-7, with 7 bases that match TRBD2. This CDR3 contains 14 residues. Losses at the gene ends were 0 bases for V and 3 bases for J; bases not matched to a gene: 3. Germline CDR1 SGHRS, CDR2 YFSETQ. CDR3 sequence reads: CASSLAGLDYEQYF. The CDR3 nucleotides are TGCGCCAGCAGCTTGGCCGGACTAGACTACGAGCAGTACTTC.

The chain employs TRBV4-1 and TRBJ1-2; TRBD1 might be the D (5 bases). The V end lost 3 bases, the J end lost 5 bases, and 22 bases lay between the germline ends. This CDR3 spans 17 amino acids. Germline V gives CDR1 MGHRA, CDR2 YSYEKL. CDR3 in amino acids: CASSHLDMGFSSYGYTF. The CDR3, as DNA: TGCGCCAGCAGCCATTTGGACATGGGGTTTTCCTCGTATGGCTACACCTTC.

For the CDR3, the DNA is TGCGCCAGCAGCCAACCATTGCCTTCCCTGAGCGGGGAGCTGTTTTTT. Protein: CASSQPLPSLSGELFF. This chain uses TRBV4-1 with TRBJ2-2, with D hard to call. Looked up from germline, CDR1 is MGHRA and CDR2 is YSYEKL. Trimming cost V 2 bases and J 7 bases, with 17 bases left between them. The CDR3 is made up of 16 amino acids.

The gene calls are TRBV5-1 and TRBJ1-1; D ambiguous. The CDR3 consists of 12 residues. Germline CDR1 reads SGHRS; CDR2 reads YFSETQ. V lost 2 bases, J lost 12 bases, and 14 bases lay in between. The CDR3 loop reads CASSFGLGDPFF. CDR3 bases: TGCGCCAGCAGCTTTGGACTAGGCGACCCTTTCTTT.

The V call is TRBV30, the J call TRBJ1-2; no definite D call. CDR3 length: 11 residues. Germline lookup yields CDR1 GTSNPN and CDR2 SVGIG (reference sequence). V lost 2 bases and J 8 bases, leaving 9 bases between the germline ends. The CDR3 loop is CAWSYSGGYTF. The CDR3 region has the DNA TGTGCCTGGAGTTACAGTGGGGGCTACACCTTC.